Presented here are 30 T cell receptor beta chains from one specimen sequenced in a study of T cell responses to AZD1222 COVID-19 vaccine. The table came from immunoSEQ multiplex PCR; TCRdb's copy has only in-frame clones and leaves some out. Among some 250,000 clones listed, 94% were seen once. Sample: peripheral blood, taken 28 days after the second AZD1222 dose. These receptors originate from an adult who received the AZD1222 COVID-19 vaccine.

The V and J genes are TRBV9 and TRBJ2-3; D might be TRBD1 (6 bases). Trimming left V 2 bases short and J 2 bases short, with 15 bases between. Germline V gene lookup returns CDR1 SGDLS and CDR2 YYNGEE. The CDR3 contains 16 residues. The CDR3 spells CASSVGASPVTDTQYF. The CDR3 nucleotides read TGTGCCAGCAGCGTGGGGGCCTCCCCCGTCACAGATACGCAGTATTTT.

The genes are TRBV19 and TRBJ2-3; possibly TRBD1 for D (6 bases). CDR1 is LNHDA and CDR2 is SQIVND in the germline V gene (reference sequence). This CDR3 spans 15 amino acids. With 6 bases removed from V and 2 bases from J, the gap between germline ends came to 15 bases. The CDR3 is CASRQGRLVTDTQYF. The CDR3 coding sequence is TGTGCCAGTAGGCAGGGGAGATTGGTCACAGATACGCAGTATTTT.

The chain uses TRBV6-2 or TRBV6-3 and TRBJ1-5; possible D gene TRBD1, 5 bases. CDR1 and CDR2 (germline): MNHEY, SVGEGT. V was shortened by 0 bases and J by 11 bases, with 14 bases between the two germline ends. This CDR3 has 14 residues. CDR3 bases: TGTGCCAGCAGTTACTCGCGAATCGCAGGGTCCCAGCATTTT. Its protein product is CASSYSRIAGSQHF.

The chain's CDR3 is CASWTLSSYNEQFF. The CDR3 bases are TGTGCCAGCTGGACTTTGAGCTCCTACAATGAGCAGTTCTTC. The genes are TRBV27 and TRBJ2-1; TRBD2 is a possible D gene (5 bases). The CDR3 has 14 residues. The V end was cut by 8 bases, the J end by 0 bases, with 11 bases between. Germline V gene data show CDR1 as MNHEY and CDR2 as SMNVEV (reference sequence).

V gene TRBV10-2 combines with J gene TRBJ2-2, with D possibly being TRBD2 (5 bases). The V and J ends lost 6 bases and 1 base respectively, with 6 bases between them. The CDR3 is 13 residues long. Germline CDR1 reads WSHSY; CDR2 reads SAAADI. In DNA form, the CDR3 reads TGCGCCAGCAGGGCGGGGAACACCGGGGAGCTGTTTTTT. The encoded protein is CASRAGNTGELFF.

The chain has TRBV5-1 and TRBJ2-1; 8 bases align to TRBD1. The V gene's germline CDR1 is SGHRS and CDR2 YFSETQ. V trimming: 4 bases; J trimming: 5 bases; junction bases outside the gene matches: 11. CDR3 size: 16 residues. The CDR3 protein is CASSKKQGGFDNEQFF. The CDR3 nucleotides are TGCGCCAGCAGCAAAAAACAGGGGGGTTTTGACAATGAGCAGTTCTTC.

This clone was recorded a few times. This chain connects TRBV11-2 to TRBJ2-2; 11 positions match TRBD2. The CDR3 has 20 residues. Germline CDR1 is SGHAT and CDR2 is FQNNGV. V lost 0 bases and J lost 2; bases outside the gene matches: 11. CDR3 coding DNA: TGTGCCAGCAGCTTAGACTGGCTAGCGGGAGGCAGGAGAAACACCGGGGAGCTGTTTTTT. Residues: CASSLDWLAGGRRNTGELFF.

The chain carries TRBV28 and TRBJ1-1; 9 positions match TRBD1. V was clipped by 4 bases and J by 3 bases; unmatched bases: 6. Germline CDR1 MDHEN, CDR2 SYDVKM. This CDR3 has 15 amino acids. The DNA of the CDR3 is TGTGCCAGCAGTTCAGGACAGGGGTTGTACACTGAAGCTTTCTTT. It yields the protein CASSSGQGLYTEAFF.

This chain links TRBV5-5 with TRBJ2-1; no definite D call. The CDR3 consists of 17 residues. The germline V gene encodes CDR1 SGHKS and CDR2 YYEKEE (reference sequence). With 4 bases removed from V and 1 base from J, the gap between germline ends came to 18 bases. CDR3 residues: CASSTSLVPASYNEQFF. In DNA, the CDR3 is TGTGCCAGCAGCACCTCGCTAGTCCCCGCTTCCTACAATGAGCAGTTCTTC. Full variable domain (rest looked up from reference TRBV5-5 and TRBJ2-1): DAGVTQSPTHLIKTRGQQVTLRCSPISGHKSVSWYQQVLGQGPQFIFQYYEKEERGRGNFPDRFSARQFPNYSSELNVNALLLGDSALYLCASSTSLVPASYNEQFFGPGTRLTVL.

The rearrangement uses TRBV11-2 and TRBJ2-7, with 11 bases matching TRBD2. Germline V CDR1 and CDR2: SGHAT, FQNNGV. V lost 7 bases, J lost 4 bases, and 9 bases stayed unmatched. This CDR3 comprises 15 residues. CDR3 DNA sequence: TGTGCCAGCACCGTCCACCTAGCGGGGGGATACGAGCAGTACTTC. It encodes CASTVHLAGGYEQYF.

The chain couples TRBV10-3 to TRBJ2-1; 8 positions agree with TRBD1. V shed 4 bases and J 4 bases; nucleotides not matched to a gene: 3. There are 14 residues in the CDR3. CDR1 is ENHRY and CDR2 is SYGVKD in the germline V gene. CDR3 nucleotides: TGTGCCATCAGTGGGGGGGACAGGTACAATGAGCAGTTCTTC. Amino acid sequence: CAISGGDRYNEQFF.

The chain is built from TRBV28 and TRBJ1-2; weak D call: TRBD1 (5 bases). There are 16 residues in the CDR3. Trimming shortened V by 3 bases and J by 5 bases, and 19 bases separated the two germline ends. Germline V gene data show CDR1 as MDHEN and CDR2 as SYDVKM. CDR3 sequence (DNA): TGTGCCAGCAGTTTGGCCTTGACAGCTGATGTTTATGGCTACACCTTC. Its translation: CASSLALTADVYGYTF.

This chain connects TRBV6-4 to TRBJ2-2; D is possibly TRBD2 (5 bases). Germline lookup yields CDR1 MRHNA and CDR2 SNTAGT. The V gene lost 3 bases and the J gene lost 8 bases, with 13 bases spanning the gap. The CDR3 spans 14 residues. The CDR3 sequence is CASSEIGESGELFF. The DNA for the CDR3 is TGTGCCAGCAGTGAAATCGGGGAGAGTGGGGAGCTGTTTTTT.

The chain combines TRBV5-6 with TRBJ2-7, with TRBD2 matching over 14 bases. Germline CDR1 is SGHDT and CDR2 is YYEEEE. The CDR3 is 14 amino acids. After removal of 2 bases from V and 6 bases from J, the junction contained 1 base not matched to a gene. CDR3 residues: CASSFGLAGGEQYF. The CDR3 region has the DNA TGTGCCAGCAGCTTTGGACTAGCGGGAGGCGAGCAGTACTTC.

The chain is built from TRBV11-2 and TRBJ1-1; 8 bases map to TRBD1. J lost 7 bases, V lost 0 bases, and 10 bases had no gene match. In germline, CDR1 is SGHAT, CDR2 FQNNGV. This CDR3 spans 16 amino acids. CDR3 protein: CASSLDPWAGGSEAFF. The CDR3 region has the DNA TGTGCCAGCAGCTTAGACCCCTGGGCAGGGGGCAGTGAAGCTTTCTTT.

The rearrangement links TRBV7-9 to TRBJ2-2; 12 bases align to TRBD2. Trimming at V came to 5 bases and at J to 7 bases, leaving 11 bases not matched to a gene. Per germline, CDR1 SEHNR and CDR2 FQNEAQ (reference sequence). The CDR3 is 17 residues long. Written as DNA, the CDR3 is TGTGCCAGCAGCCCGAGACTAGCGGGAGAATATGGCGGGGAGCTGTTTTTT. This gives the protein CASSPRLAGEYGGELFF.

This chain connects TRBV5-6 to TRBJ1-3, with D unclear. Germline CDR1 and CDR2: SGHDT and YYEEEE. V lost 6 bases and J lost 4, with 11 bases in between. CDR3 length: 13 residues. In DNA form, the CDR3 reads TGTGCCAGCAACGATAGGGCAGGAAACACCATATATTTT. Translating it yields CASNDRAGNTIYF.

The CDR3 is CASTQRGDGLVTEAFF. The CDR3 bases are TGTGCCAGCACTCAGAGGGGGGACGGATTAGTCACTGAAGCTTTCTTT. This chain links TRBV9 with TRBJ1-1, with D possibly TRBD1 on 6 matching bases. V was shortened by 6 bases and J by 4 bases, with 22 bases between the two germline ends. The germline gives CDR1 SGDLS, CDR2 YYNGEE. This CDR3 is built from 16 residues.

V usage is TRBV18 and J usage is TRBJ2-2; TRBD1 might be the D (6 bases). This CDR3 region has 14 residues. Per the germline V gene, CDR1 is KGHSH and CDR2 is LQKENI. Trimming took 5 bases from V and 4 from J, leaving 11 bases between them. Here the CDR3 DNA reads TGTGCCAGCTCATCCGACAGGACCACCGGGGAGCTGTTTTTT. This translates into CASSSDRTTGELFF. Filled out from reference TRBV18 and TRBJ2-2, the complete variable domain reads NAGVMQNPRHLVRRRGQEARLRCSPMKGHSHVYWYRQLPEEGLKFMVYLQKENIIDESGMPKERFSAEFPKEGPSILRIQQVVRGDSAAYFCASSSDRTTGELFFGEGSRLTVL.

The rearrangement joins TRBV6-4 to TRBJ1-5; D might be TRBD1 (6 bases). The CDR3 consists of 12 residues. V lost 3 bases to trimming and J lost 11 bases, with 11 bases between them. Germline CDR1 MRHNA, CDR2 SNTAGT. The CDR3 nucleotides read TGTGCCAGCAGTGAAAGGGGGGGGACCCAGCATTTT. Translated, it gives CASSERGGTQHF.

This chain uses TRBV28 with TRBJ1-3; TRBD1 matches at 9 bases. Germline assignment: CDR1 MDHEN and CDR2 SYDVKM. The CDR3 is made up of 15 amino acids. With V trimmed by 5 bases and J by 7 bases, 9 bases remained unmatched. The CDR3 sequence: CASSHRGRGSNTIYF. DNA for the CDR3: TGTGCCAGCAGTCACAGGGGGCGGGGGAGTAACACCATATATTTT.

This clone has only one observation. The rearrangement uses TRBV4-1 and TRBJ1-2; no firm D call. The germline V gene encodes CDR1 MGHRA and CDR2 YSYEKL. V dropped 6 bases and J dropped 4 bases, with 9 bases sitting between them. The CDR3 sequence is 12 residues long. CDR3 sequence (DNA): TGCGCCAGCAGAGGGCAACCCTATGGCTACACCTTC. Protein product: CASRGQPYGYTF.

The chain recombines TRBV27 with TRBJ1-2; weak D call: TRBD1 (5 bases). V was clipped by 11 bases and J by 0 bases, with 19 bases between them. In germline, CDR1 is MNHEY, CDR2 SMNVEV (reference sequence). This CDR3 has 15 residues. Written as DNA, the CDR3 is TGTGCCCGCCCATTCATGGGGACGGCTAACTATGGCTACACCTTC. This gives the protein CARPFMGTANYGYTF.

The DNA for the CDR3 is TGTGCCAGCAGCGTAGGTTTTAACACTGAAGCTTTCTTT. It is translated as CASSVGFNTEAFF. The gene calls are TRBV9 and TRBJ1-1; D not certain. In germline, CDR1 is SGDLS, CDR2 YYNGEE. This CDR3 has 13 residues. V lost 0 bases, J lost 2 bases, and 5 bases lay in between. The full variable domain, with the rest looked up from reference TRBV9 and TRBJ1-1, is DSGVTQTPKHLITATGQRVTLRCSPRSGDLSVYWYQQSLDQGLQFLIQYYNGEERAKGNILERFSAQQFPDLHSELNLSSLELGDSALYFCASSVGFNTEAFFGQGTRLTVV.

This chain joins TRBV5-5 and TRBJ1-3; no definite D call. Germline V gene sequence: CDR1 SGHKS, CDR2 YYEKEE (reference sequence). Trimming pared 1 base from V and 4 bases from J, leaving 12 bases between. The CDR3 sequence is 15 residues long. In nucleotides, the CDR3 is TGTGCCAGCAGCTTGTACTCGGGAGTGGGAAACACCATATATTTT. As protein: CASSLYSGVGNTIYF.

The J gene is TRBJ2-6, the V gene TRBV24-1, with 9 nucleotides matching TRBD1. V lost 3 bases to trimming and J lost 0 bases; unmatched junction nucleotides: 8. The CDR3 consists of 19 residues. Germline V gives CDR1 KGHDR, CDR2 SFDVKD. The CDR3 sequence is CATSDAAGTGSSGANVLTF. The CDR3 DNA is TGTGCCACCAGTGATGCAGCCGGGACAGGGAGCTCTGGGGCCAACGTCCTGACTTTC.

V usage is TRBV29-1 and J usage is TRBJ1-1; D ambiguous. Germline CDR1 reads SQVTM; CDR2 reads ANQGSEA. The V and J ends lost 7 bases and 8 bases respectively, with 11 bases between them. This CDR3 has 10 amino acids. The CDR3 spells CSAFGREAFF. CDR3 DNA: TGCAGCGCCTTCGGGCGAGAAGCTTTCTTT. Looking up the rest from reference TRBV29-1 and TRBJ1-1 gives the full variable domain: SAVISQKPSRDICQRGTSLTIQCQVDSQVTMMFWYRQQPGQSLTLIATANQGSEATYESGFVIDKFPISRPNLTFSTLTVSNMSPEDSSIYLCSAFGREAFFGQGTRLTVV.

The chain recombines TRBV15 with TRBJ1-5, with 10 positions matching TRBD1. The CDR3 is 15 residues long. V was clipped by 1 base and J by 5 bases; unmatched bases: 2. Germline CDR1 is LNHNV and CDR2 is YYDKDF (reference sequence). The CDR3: CATSRGDRGYQPQHF. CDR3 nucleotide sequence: TGTGCCACCAGCAGAGGGGACAGGGGTTATCAGCCCCAGCATTTT.

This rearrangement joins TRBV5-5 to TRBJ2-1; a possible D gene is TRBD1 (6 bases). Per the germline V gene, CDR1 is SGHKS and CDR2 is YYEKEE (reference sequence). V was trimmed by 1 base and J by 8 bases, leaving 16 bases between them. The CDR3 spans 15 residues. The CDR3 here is CASSLSGQPWDEQFF. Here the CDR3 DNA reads TGTGCCAGCAGCTTGAGTGGACAGCCTTGGGATGAGCAGTTCTTC. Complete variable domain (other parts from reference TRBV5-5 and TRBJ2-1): DAGVTQSPTHLIKTRGQQVTLRCSPISGHKSVSWYQQVLGQGPQFIFQYYEKEERGRGNFPDRFSARQFPNYSSELNVNALLLGDSALYLCASSLSGQPWDEQFFGPGTRLTVL.

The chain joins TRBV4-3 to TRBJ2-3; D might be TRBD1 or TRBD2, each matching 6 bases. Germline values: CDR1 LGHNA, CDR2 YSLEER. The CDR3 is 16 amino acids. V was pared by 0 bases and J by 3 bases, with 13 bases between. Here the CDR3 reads CASSQDLLGGTDTQYF. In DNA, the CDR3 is TGCGCCAGCAGCCAAGACCTCCTAGGGGGGACAGATACGCAGTATTTT.